The clone carrying this T cell receptor beta chain turned up a few times. The target antigen is unknown. This sample is drawn from a study of blood T cells in healthy people across ages. For the second PCR, which ran for 7 to 11 cycles, a sample-barcoded 5' primer and a J-beta primer mix were used. With 12 random nucleotides, a template-switch adaptor tagged each individual cDNA molecule. One entry per CDR3 protein results from TCRdb running MiXCR on the 5' RACE reads. The sample carries some 700,000 distinct CDR3 sequences, roughly two fifths recorded once. The V and J ends lost 4 bases and 8 bases respectively, with 13 bases between them. The CDR3 length is 13 residues. The germline gives CDR1 SGHTA, CDR2 FQGNSA. Points from the study as a whole: Older individuals had lower TCR beta diversity per million T cells (the decline was roughly linear).

The sample comprised blood. This TCR was sampled from a woman aged 55-70 years in good health. V usage is TRBV7-2 and J usage is TRBJ2-3; D is unresolved. The CDR3 bases are TGTGCCAGCAGCTCTCTCTCAGATGGTACGCAGTATTTT. It encodes CASSSLSDGTQYF.